The 17 T cell receptor beta chains listed next were all sequenced from one sample in a study of blood T cell repertoires in COVID-19. Some clones are missing from TCRdb's copy, which holds only in-frame ones; the method was immunoSEQ multiplex PCR. The data hold 150,000 or so clones, with almost 90% observed a single time. The sample taken for sequencing was peripheral blood. Receptors originate from a human donor in a cohort sampled during active COVID-19.

This chain links TRBV9 with TRBJ1-4, with TRBD1 as a possible D gene (5 bases). The V end lost 0 bases, the J end lost 7 bases, and 19 bases lay between the germline ends. Per germline, CDR1 SGDLS and CDR2 YYNGEE. This CDR3 comprises 17 residues. The CDR3 nucleotides are TGTGCCAGCAGCGTAGGAGTGGGTGGCCAGGGAAGTGAAAAACTGTTTTTT. This translates into CASSVGVGGQGSEKLFF.

V and J are TRBV6-2 or TRBV6-3 and TRBJ1-5; TRBD1 matches 10 bases. J was trimmed by 5 bases and V by 5 bases; bases with no gene match: 6. The CDR3 has 15 residues. Looked up from germline, CDR1 is MNHEY and CDR2 is SVGEGT. The CDR3 DNA reads TGTGCCAGCAGTACGGACAGGGGGGGGGATCAGCCCCAGCATTTT. This encodes CASSTDRGGDQPQHF.

This clone is a singleton in its sample. The chain recombines TRBV19 with TRBJ1-4, with D unresolved. The CDR3 totals 12 residues. Deletions cut 3 bases from V and 10 bases from J, with 9 bases between. From germline, CDR1 is LNHDA and CDR2 SQIVND (reference sequence). For the CDR3, the DNA is TGTGCCAGTAGTATTCAACTCGGAAAACTGTTTTTT. Protein product: CASSIQLGKLFF. The whole variable domain, filled in from reference TRBV19 and TRBJ1-4, reads DGGITQSPKYLFRKEGQNVTLSCEQNLNHDAMYWYRQDPGQGLRLIYYSQIVNDFQKGDIAEGYSVSREKKESFPLTVTSAQKNPTAFYLCASSIQLGKLFFGSGTQLSVL.

The chain joins TRBV7-2 to TRBJ1-6; D not resolved. Deletions cut 3 bases from V and 5 bases from J, with 8 bases between. CDR1 SGHTA and CDR2 FQGNSA come from the germline V gene. The CDR3 contains 14 residues. The CDR3 loop reads CASSFPGNNSPLHF. DNA of the CDR3: TGTGCCAGCAGCTTCCCAGGCAATAATTCACCCCTCCACTTT.

The rearrangement links TRBV19 to TRBJ2-5; 9 bases line up with TRBD1. CDR3 length: 15 residues. Trimming removed 8 bases from V and 3 bases from J; junction bases left unmatched: 10. Germline CDR1 LNHDA, CDR2 SQIVND (reference sequence). Here the CDR3 reads CASAGTGPLEETQYF. DNA for the CDR3: TGTGCCAGTGCCGGGACAGGGCCATTGGAAGAGACCCAGTACTTC.

As for this clone: Within the sample, other DNA sequences also encode this same CDR3. This chain joins TRBV28 and TRBJ2-7; no firm D call. In germline, CDR1 is MDHEN, CDR2 SYDVKM. Trimming stripped 2 bases from V and 4 bases from J, with 3 bases between. The CDR3 has 11 residues. The CDR3 DNA reads as TGTGCCAGCAGTTTACGGTACGAGCAGTACTTC. This encodes CASSLRYEQYF.

The chain has TRBV5-1 and TRBJ2-3; D is possibly TRBD1 (6 bases). CDR3 size: 13 residues. Trimming shortened V by 1 base and J by 3 bases, and 6 bases separated the two germline ends. Germline values: CDR1 SGHRS, CDR2 YFSETQ. The CDR3 bases are TGCGCCAGCAGCTTGCAGGGGACAGATACGCAGTATTTT. Amino acid sequence: CASSLQGTDTQYF.

This clone appeared a few times. The chain links TRBV7-9 to TRBJ1-5, with D maybe TRBD1 (6 bases). Germline CDR1 SEHNR, CDR2 FQNEAQ (reference sequence). Trimming left V 7 bases short and J 5 bases short, with 12 bases between. The CDR3 loop spans 13 amino acids. The CDR3 loop is CASNQGGYQPQHF. The CDR3 DNA reads as TGTGCCAGCAACCAAGGGGGTTATCAGCCCCAGCATTTT.

The genes are TRBV6-1 and TRBJ2-7, with a tentative D call TRBD1 (6 bases). Trimming shortened V by 3 bases and J by 1 base, and 13 bases separated the two germline ends. The CDR3 has 15 residues. Germline V gene data show CDR1 as MNHNS and CDR2 as SASEGT. The CDR3 nucleotides are TGTGCCAGCAGTGAGTTTCCAGGGGTGTCCTACGAGCAGTACTTC. Protein: CASSEFPGVSYEQYF.

V and J are TRBV5-1 and TRBJ2-2; TRBD1 aligns across 11 bases. With V trimmed by 4 bases and J by 0 bases, 14 bases remained unmatched. The V gene's germline CDR1 is SGHRS and CDR2 YFSETQ. The CDR3 consists of 20 residues. CDR3 residues: CASSRGQGVPLPANTGELFF. DNA of the CDR3: TGCGCCAGCAGCCGGGGACAGGGGGTTCCCTTGCCCGCGAACACCGGGGAGCTGTTTTTT. The full variable domain, with the rest looked up from reference TRBV5-1 and TRBJ2-2, is KAGVTQTPRYLIKTRGQQVTLSCSPISGHRSVSWYQQTPGQGLQFLFEYFSETQRNKGNFPGRFSGRQFSNSRSEMNVSTLELGDSALYLCASSRGQGVPLPANTGELFFGEGSRLTVL.

The genes are TRBV28 and TRBJ2-7; 10 bases line up with TRBD1. V trimming: 6 bases; J trimming: 3 bases; junction bases outside the gene matches: 5. CDR1 and CDR2 from the germline V gene are MDHEN and SYDVKM. The CDR3 is 14 amino acids. The CDR3 loop is CASRGGQGYYEQYF. Here the CDR3 DNA reads TGTGCCAGCAGGGGGGGACAGGGGTACTACGAGCAGTACTTC.

This sequence joins TRBV7-8 and TRBJ1-6; 8 nucleotides agree with TRBD1. The CDR3 has 20 amino acids. The germline V gene encodes CDR1 SGHVS and CDR2 FQNEAQ. Trimming removed 3 bases from V and 1 base from J; junction bases left unmatched: 14. The chain's CDR3 is CASSLQGAHKMLSYNSPLHF. CDR3 DNA sequence: TGTGCCAGCAGCTTGCAGGGGGCGCACAAGATGTTGTCCTATAATTCACCCCTCCACTTT.

This clone appeared once. This chain connects TRBV3-1 (or the pseudogene TRBV3-2) to TRBJ2-3; TRBD1 is a possible D gene (6 bases). Trimming stripped 3 bases from V and 1 base from J, with 8 bases between. Germline V gene lookup returns CDR1 LGHDT and CDR2 YNNKEL (reference sequence). CDR3 length: 14 residues. CDR3 sequence (DNA): TGTGCCAGCAGCCATGGACAGCGCACAGATACGCAGTATTTT. Protein product: CASSHGQRTDTQYF.

This clone was observed many times. The chain has TRBV7-2 and TRBJ1-1; 8 bases line up with TRBD1. Germline trimming cut 5 bases from V and 7 bases from J; bases unmatched to any gene: 6. Germline V gene data show CDR1 as SGHTA and CDR2 as FQGNSA. The CDR3 is 13 residues long. The CDR3 reads CASSRAGGYEAFF. The CDR3 DNA sequence: TGTGCCAGCAGCAGGGCAGGGGGCTATGAAGCTTTCTTT.

V gene TRBV3-1 (or the pseudogene TRBV3-2) combines with J gene TRBJ2-1; perhaps TRBD2 as D (5 bases). Trimming stripped 2 bases from V and 9 bases from J, with 20 bases between. The CDR3 spans 16 residues. The germline gives CDR1 LGHDT, CDR2 YNNKEL (reference sequence). The CDR3 bases are TGTGCCAGCAGCCAATGGTCGGTAAAGGGCACTAGTGAGCAGTTCTTC. As protein: CASSQWSVKGTSEQFF.

The V and J genes are TRBV28 and TRBJ1-1; D is unresolved. This CDR3 has 14 amino acids. Germline CDR1 is MDHEN and CDR2 is SYDVKM. Trimming took 1 base from V and 1 from J, leaving 7 bases between them. CDR3: CASSLSLPNTEAFF. CDR3 bases: TGTGCCAGCAGTTTATCCCTCCCGAACACTGAAGCTTTCTTT.

The chain recombines TRBV6-6 with TRBJ2-7, with a tentative D call TRBD1 (5 bases). Germline CDR1 and CDR2: MNHNY and SVGAGI (reference sequence). CDR3 size: 15 residues. The germline V and J ends were trimmed by 5 bases and 3 bases, with 17 bases remaining between them. CDR3: CASSTHHRSLYEQYF. The CDR3 bases are TGTGCCAGCAGTACCCATCACAGGAGCCTCTACGAGCAGTACTTC.